Below, 2 T cell receptor beta chains from the same sample are listed, as sequenced in a study of identical twins (dated by TCRdb to about 2016). Library generation was performed with 5' RACE. The listed sequencing device is Illumina HiSeq 2000. The public reads were reanalyzed by TCRdb: fastp trimming at Q25, MiXCR alignment, in-frame beta chains only. Entries that share a CDR3 protein sequence are merged under the most common genes and DNA. This sample holds about 530,000 distinct CDR3 sequences; roughly 15% were observed only once. 0.44% of the sample belongs to the ten largest clones. This same sample was also part of a study on yellow fever vaccine responses in identical twins.

The specimen was CD4+ T cells sorted from blood. These receptors all stem from a woman aged 18-29 years in good health.

This chain connects TRBV7-8 to TRBJ1-4; 9 nucleotides agree with TRBD1. CDR3 length: 15 residues. The germline CDR1 and CDR2 sequences are SGHVS and FQNEAQ. J was trimmed by 10 bases and V by 0 bases; bases with no gene match: 6. The CDR3 reads CASSLAGQGIGKLFF. DNA for the CDR3: TGTGCCAGCAGCTTAGCGGGACAGGGTATCGGAAAACTGTTTTTT.

This clonotype was counted between two and nine times. The chain employs TRBV3-1 and TRBJ2-7; D remains ambiguous. The V end was cut by 3 bases, the J end by 5 bases, with 5 bases between. Germline-derived CDR1 and CDR2 are LGHDT and YNNKEL (reference sequence). CDR3 size: 11 residues. The CDR3 DNA follows: TGTGCCAGCAGCCAGGAGCACGAGCAGTACTTC. Protein product: CASSQEHEQYF.